Presented here are 21 T cell receptor beta chains from one specimen sequenced in a study of blood T cell repertoires in COVID-19. The assay was immunoSEQ multiplex PCR, and TCRdb's table has in-frame clones only and misses some. The sample shows more than 35,000 clones, around four fifths of them seen only once. Sequencing input: peripheral blood. The receptors come from an elderly man with active or convalescent COVID-19.

This clone was detected once. CDR3 in DNA: TGTGCCAGCAGCAAGGACAGGGCCACTGAAGCTTTCTTT. This sequence encodes CASSKDRATEAFF. The chain recombines TRBV28 with TRBJ1-1; TRBD1 matches 8 bases. The trim removed 6 bases at V and 4 bases at J, leaving 4 bases unmatched. Germline V gene data show CDR1 as MDHEN and CDR2 as SYDVKM. The CDR3 length is 13 residues. Full variable domain (missing parts from reference TRBV28 and TRBJ1-1): DVKVTQSSRYLVKRTGEKVFLECVQDMDHENMFWYRQDPGLGLRLIYFSYDVKMKEKGDIPEGYSVSREKKERFSLILESASTNQTSMYLCASSKDRATEAFFGQGTRLTVV.

In its sample, this clone was seen once. The CDR3 nucleotides read TGTGCCAGCAGCCCGGGGGGGCTAGAGCAGCCCCAGCATTTT. It yields the protein CASSPGGLEQPQHF. V gene TRBV9 combines with J gene TRBJ1-5; the D gene is possibly TRBD1 (6 bases). V dropped 4 bases and J dropped 7 bases, with 15 bases sitting between them. This CDR3 is 14 amino acids long. From germline, CDR1 is SGDLS and CDR2 YYNGEE.

The gene calls are TRBV19 and TRBJ2-1; 14 bases match TRBD2. The V gene's germline CDR1 is LNHDA and CDR2 SQIVND (reference sequence). CDR3 length equals 16 residues. Unmatched junction bases numbered 8, after V lost 4 bases and J lost 9 bases. In DNA form, the CDR3 reads TGTGCCAGTAGTAGAGTGGAAGGACTAGCGGGAGGTGAGCAGTTCTTC. It translates to CASSRVEGLAGGEQFF.

CDR3 in amino acids: CASSPSAGAYGYTF. The CDR3 DNA sequence: TGTGCCAGCAGCCCCTCCGCAGGGGCCTATGGCTACACCTTC. The chain links TRBV7-9 to TRBJ1-2; D may be TRBD1 (6 bases). Germline CDR1 and CDR2: SEHNR and FQNEAQ (reference sequence). V was cut by 5 bases and J by 4 bases, with 14 bases left in between. The length of the CDR3 is 14 residues.

The chain joins TRBV4-3 to TRBJ1-1, with D unresolved. V lost 0 bases, J lost 0 bases, and 5 bases lay in between. Germline V lookup: CDR1 LGHNA, CDR2 YSLEER. The CDR3 contains 14 residues. The CDR3, as DNA: TGCGCCAGCAGCCAAGATTCGTTGAACACTGAAGCTTTCTTT. It specifies CASSQDSLNTEAFF.

This clone occurred a few times. The chain has TRBV19 and TRBJ1-6; TRBD1 matches 8 bases. The CDR3 runs 15 residues. Germline V gene sequence: CDR1 LNHDA, CDR2 SQIVND (reference sequence). The V segment lost 6 bases and the J segment 5 bases; nucleotides outside the gene matches: 6. In DNA, the CDR3 is TGTGCCAGTAGGGCACAGGGGGTGGATAATTCACCCCTCCACTTT. The encoded protein is CASRAQGVDNSPLHF.

This sequence joins TRBV19 and TRBJ2-5; no reliable D call. The germline V gene encodes CDR1 LNHDA and CDR2 SQIVND (reference sequence). CDR3 length equals 13 residues. Trimming removed 4 bases at V and 0 bases at J, with 6 bases between. The CDR3 is CASSTSYQETQYF. For the CDR3, the DNA is TGTGCCAGTAGTACGAGTTACCAAGAGACCCAGTACTTC.

V and J are TRBV7-2 and TRBJ2-7; D perhaps matches TRBD2 (6 bases). V was trimmed by 2 bases and J by 5 bases, leaving 19 bases between them. The CDR3 spans 16 residues. Germline V gene sequence: CDR1 SGHTA, CDR2 FQGNSA. Written as DNA, the CDR3 is TGTGCCAGCAGCTTAAGCAGGCGGGAAAGTCGAAACGAGCAGTACTTC. This translates into CASSLSRRESRNEQYF.

Points on this clone: One end of the junction varies from germline; a read error may be responsible. This specimen includes other DNA sequences encoding the same CDR3. This chain links TRBV28 with TRBJ2-2; 7 bases are a match to TRBD1. This CDR3 region has 16 residues. The germline V gene has CDR1 MDHEN and CDR2 SYDVKM. CDR3 amino acids: CASFLSLGRGSGELFF. As DNA, the CDR3 is TGTGCCAGCTTTTTATCTTTAGGCAGGGGGTCCGGAGAGCTGTTTTTT.

This clone has a handful of counts. This chain links TRBV19 with TRBJ1-2; 10 nucleotides agree with TRBD1. This CDR3 is built from 14 residues. CDR1 LNHDA and CDR2 SQIVND come from the germline V gene (reference sequence). V dropped 3 bases and J dropped 6; count of bases not matched to a gene: 4. CDR3 in amino acids: CASSMGQGIHGYTF. The CDR3 coding sequence is TGTGCCAGTAGTATGGGACAGGGGATACATGGCTACACCTTC.

V gene TRBV6-1 combines with J gene TRBJ1-1, with TRBD1 identical over 9 bases. Looked up from germline, CDR1 is MNHNS and CDR2 is SASEGT. The CDR3 length is 16 residues. J lost 3 bases, V lost 2 bases, and 7 bases had no gene match. The CDR3 sequence is CASSELTGGIDTEAFF. CDR3 DNA: TGTGCCAGCAGTGAATTAACAGGGGGCATCGACACTGAAGCTTTCTTT.

The V and J genes are TRBV18 and TRBJ1-5, with D tentatively TRBD1 (5 bases). The CDR3 loop spans 14 amino acids. V was trimmed by 3 bases and J by 5 bases, leaving 11 bases between them. Germline CDR1 KGHSH, CDR2 LQKENI. Written as DNA, the CDR3 is TGTGCCAGCTCACCTCAGGGTCGGGATCAGCCCCAGCATTTT. Translation gives CASSPQGRDQPQHF.

This clone occurred once. V gene TRBV7-2 combines with J gene TRBJ1-3; the D gene is possibly TRBD1 (5 bases). This CDR3 is built from 15 residues. The V gene's germline CDR1 is SGHTA and CDR2 FQGNSA. V was clipped by 1 base and J by 2 bases, with 9 bases between them. The CDR3 DNA is TGTGCCAGCAGCTTAGGGTCAGGGACTGGAAACACCATATATTTT. Residues: CASSLGSGTGNTIYF.

The chain carries TRBV11-3 and TRBJ2-2; 11 bases match TRBD1. The CDR3 runs to 16 residues. The ends lost 4 bases at V and 1 base at J; junction bases unmatched: 2. Germline V gene data show CDR1 as SGHNT and CDR2 as YENEEA. The CDR3 DNA sequence: TGTGCCAGCAGCTGGGGACAGGGGGGGAACACCGGGGAGCTGTTTTTT. Amino acid sequence: CASSWGQGGNTGELFF.

This chain uses TRBV5-1 with TRBJ1-4; D is perhaps TRBD1 (5 bases). The V end was cut by 4 bases, the J end by 4 bases, with 14 bases between. CDR3 size: 15 residues. CDR1 is SGHRS and CDR2 is YFSETQ in the germline V gene. The CDR3 DNA sequence: TGCGCCAGCAGCCGACTCGGGGGTGGTAATGAAAAACTGTTTTTT. This encodes CASSRLGGGNEKLFF. The variable domain in full, completed from reference TRBV5-1 and TRBJ1-4, reads KAGVTQTPRYLIKTRGQQVTLSCSPISGHRSVSWYQQTPGQGLQFLFEYFSETQRNKGNFPGRFSGRQFSNSRSEMNVSTLELGDSALYLCASSRLGGGNEKLFFGSGTQLSVL.

This clone was observed once. This rearrangement joins TRBV28 to TRBJ2-7; possible D gene TRBD2, 5 bases. The CDR3 totals 15 residues. V was shortened by 1 base and J by 0 bases, with 10 bases between the two germline ends. The V gene's germline CDR1 is MDHEN and CDR2 SYDVKM. The CDR3 nucleotides are TGTGCCAGCAGTTTATATCGCGGAGGCTCCTACGAGCAGTACTTC. Translation gives CASSLYRGGSYEQYF. Together with reference TRBV28 and TRBJ2-7, the CDR3 gives the full variable domain: DVKVTQSSRYLVKRTGEKVFLECVQDMDHENMFWYRQDPGLGLRLIYFSYDVKMKEKGDIPEGYSVSREKKERFSLILESASTNQTSMYLCASSLYRGGSYEQYFGPGTRLTVT.

The V gene is TRBV7-6, the J gene TRBJ2-2; 13 bases map to TRBD2. The trim removed 5 bases at V and 4 bases at J, leaving 7 bases unmatched. Germline CDR1 SGHVS, CDR2 FNYEAQ. The CDR3 totals 17 residues. Here the CDR3 DNA reads TGTGCCAGCAGCCCTGGACTAGCGGGGGCCGGCACCGGGGAGCTGTTTTTT. Protein: CASSPGLAGAGTGELFF.

This chain uses TRBV6-6 with TRBJ1-1, with 9 nucleotides matching TRBD1. Trimming removed 11 bases from V and 5 bases from J; junction bases left unmatched: 6. Per germline, CDR1 MNHNY and CDR2 SVGAGI (reference sequence). The CDR3 sequence is 12 residues long. CDR3 region: CAGRTGDTEAFF. Here the CDR3 DNA reads TGTGCCGGGAGGACAGGGGATACTGAAGCTTTCTTT.

This clone came up a few times. The chain joins TRBV4-2 to TRBJ1-1, with 9 positions matching TRBD1. CDR3 length: 15 amino acids. Germline trimming cut 4 bases from V and 1 base from J; bases unmatched to any gene: 4. Germline V CDR1 and CDR2: LGHNA, YNFKEQ. CDR3 in DNA: TGTGCCAGCAGCCGAGGGGGACAGGGGAACACTGAAGCTTTCTTT. This translates into CASSRGGQGNTEAFF.

The chain uses TRBV15 and TRBJ1-1; a possible D gene is TRBD1 (6 bases). Per germline, CDR1 LNHNV and CDR2 YYDKDF (reference sequence). With 9 bases removed from V and 2 bases from J, the gap between germline ends came to 16 bases. The CDR3 runs to 14 residues. CDR3 sequence reads: CATQQGEYNTEAFF. Here the CDR3 DNA reads TGTGCCACGCAACAGGGTGAATACAACACTGAAGCTTTCTTT.

The chain links TRBV29-1 to TRBJ2-1; TRBD2 matches at 8 bases. The CDR3 length is 19 residues. CDR1 and CDR2 (germline): SQVTM, ANQGSEA. The V gene end was trimmed by 4 bases and the J gene end by 0 bases; junction bases not matched to a gene: 17. The CDR3 is CSVGGLAGSPLSSYNEQFF. The DNA of the CDR3 is TGCAGCGTTGGAGGTCTAGCGGGCTCCCCCCTGAGCTCCTACAATGAGCAGTTCTTC.